The source of this TCR beta chain is a study of lymphopenia after photon versus proton radiotherapy. Concerning this clone itself: Its antigen is unknown.

Clones were sequenced by immunoSEQ multiplex PCR, and TCRdb holds only the in-frame ones, with some missing. The sample consists of more than 70,000 clones, more than 70% of them appearing once. The V and J ends lost 4 bases and 3 bases, in that order; junction bases with no gene match: 12. Germline CDR1 GTSNPN, CDR2 SVGIG (reference sequence). This CDR3 region has 17 residues. General study results and limits: Post-nadir TCR diversity decline inversely tracked overall survival among those who died. Only patients who died were analyzed for survival; proton advantage is unproven. Photon-treated patients lost naive T cells and TCR diversity; proton-treated stayed stable.

The sequence was obtained from a man aged 55 to 70 with pancreatic cancer. The chain carries TRBV30 and TRBJ2-2; 9 bases line up with TRBD2. The sequencing used peripheral blood, collected from a patient treated with proton-based radiotherapy. Here the CDR3 reads CAWTSLMSGRHTGELFF. The CDR3 DNA reads TGTGCCTGGACCTCCTTAATGAGCGGGAGGCACACCGGGGAGCTGTTTTTT.